This T cell receptor beta chain was sequenced in a study of T cells in pancreatic ductal adenocarcinoma (dated by TCRdb to 2016 to 2017). A note on the overall study: To learn about the adaptive T-cell response arising naturally, investigators profiled where tumor-infiltrating CD8+ T cells, together with suppressive cells, were located within resected pancreatic ductal adenocarcinoma, how abundant they were, and what qualities they showed. The paper as a whole reports these results and caveats: There was no significant difference in T-cell clonality between tumor and blood, where mean clonality was about 0.11 for tumors and about 0.07 for blood. Compared with tumor samples, blood samples had more total productive templates and about 7.3-fold more unique clonotypes. Comparisons of clonality between tumor and blood may be biased because tumors are enriched in CD45RO+ effector T cells rather than naive T cells, which biases the comparison toward lower diversity. Because most pancreatic cancer patients present with inoperable disease, the resected cohort was biased toward the minority with early-stage disease.

The immunoSEQ hsTCRB kit was used to amplify TCR beta CDR3 regions from genomic DNA. High-throughput TRB CDR3 sequencing was performed on an Illumina HiSeq system. The authors processed their data as follows. The immunoSEQ software was used to analyze sequencing reads, and nonproductive sequences containing premature stops or frame-shifts were removed. Clonality of the repertoire was calculated as one minus the Shannon entropy normalized by log2 of the number of unique productive sequences. Entries here come from immuneACCESS through TCRdb and include only in-frame sequences with V and J called. Some clones fail to appear in such tables; in the studies checked, an unresolved V gene covers under half of the shortfall, and the cause of the remainder is unknown. The DNA was the basis for D and trimming; V, J and clone size are from that table. This sample is represented by around 31,000 clones; over 85% of them were singletons. The ten largest clones take up under 2.5% of the sample.

CDR3 length: 14 amino acids, cysteine to phenylalanine. Of all the DNA, just the CDR3 is kept, 42 bases in frame from base 1. V gives up 4 bases and J gives up 2 bases, and the segment between their germline ends measures 13 bases. Via the germline V gene, CDR1 is SGHRS and CDR2 YFSETQ. On this clone: No antigen is known for it. No clone much larger than this one lies a single base away; base qualities are absent.

Pancreatic ductal adenocarcinoma patients who had undergone surgery without neoadjuvant therapy were selected. Peripheral blood was collected in heparin tubes, from which PBMCs were isolated by histopaque density gradient and cryopreserved in around 9.2% DMSO. The DNeasy Blood and Tissue Kit, with Proteinase K and RNase treatment, was used to extract genomic DNA from roughly seven PBMC specimens and fewer than 10 flash-frozen tumor specimens. The sequenced sample consisted of PBMCs. The sequence came from a human donor with pancreatic ductal adenocarcinoma. The chain is assembled from TRBV5-1 and TRBJ2-7, with no reliable assignment of the D segment. The CDR3 region has the sequence CASSPFWAAYEQYF. The bases are TGCGCCAGCAGCCCGTTTTGGGCGGCCTACGAGCAGTACTTC.